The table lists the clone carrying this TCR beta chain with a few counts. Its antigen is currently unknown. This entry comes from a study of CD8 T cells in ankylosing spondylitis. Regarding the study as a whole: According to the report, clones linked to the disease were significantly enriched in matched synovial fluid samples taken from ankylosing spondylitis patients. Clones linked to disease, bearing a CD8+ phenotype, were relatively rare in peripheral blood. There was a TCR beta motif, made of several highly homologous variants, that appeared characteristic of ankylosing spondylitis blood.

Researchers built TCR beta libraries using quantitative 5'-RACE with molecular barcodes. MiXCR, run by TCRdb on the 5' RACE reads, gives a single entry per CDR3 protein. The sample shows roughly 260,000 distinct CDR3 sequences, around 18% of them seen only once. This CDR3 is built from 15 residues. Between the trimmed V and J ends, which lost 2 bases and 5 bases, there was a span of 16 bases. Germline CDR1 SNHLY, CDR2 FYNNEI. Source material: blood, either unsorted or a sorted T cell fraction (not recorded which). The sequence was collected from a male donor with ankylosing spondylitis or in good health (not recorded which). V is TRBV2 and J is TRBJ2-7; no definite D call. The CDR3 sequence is CASSEIGRTRHEQYV. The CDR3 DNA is TGTGCCAGCAGTGAAATTGGCCGGACCAGACACGAGCAGTACGTC.